This T cell receptor beta chain came from a study of control samples from healthy donors and cancer patients. CDR1 is MNHNS and CDR2 is SASEGT in the germline V gene. The CDR3 covers 12 residues. Trimming shortened V by 1 base and J by 8 bases, and 8 bases separated the two germline ends. Data came from immunoSEQ multiplex PCR; TCRdb stores just in-frame clones and leaves some out. In the table there are more than 150,000 clones, roughly 93% of which are singletons. The chain carries TRBV6-1 and TRBJ1-2; D ambiguous. The origin of this receptor is a young man in good health. Sequenced sample: blood. CDR3 in amino acids: CASSEEPGGYTF. The CDR3 region has the DNA TGTGCCAGCAGTGAAGAGCCAGGAGGCTACACCTTC.